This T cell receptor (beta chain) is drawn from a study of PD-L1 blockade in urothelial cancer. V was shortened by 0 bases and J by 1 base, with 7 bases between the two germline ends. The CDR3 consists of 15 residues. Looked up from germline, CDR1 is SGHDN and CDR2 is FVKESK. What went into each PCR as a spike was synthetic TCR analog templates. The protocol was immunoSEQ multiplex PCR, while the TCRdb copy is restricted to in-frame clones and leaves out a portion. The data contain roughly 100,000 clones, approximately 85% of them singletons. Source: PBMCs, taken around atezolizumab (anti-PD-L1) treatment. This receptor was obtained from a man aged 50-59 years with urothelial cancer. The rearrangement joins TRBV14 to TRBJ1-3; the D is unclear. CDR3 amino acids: CASSQDSTSGNTIYF. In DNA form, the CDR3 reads TGTGCCAGCAGCCAAGATTCGACTTCTGGAAACACCATATATTTT.